Shown below are 20 T cell receptor beta chains from a single sample sequenced in a study of blood T cell repertoires in COVID-19 (dated by TCRdb to the early 2020s). The library was obtained by the immunoSEQ multiplex PCR assay. Here the immuneACCESS table is served through TCRdb, limited to in-frame sequences with V and J called. Missing clones are a known gap in these copies; in checked studies unresolved V genes cover under half, and the rest lacks a known reason. This sample lists tens of thousands of clones; roughly 90% were detected once. Of the sample, 10% to 15% falls within the top ten clones. The sequencing sample was made of peripheral blood. The receptors here all came from a man aged 80 or over with acute or convalescent COVID-19.

This clone was detected only a few times. This rearrangement joins TRBV28 to TRBJ2-2; 12 bases match TRBD1. V was pared by 6 bases and J by 1 base, with 6 bases of the junction left unmatched. Per germline, CDR1 MDHEN and CDR2 SYDVKM. The CDR3 sequence is 17 residues long. This CDR3 reads CASSRDRGRGNTGELFF. The CDR3 bases are TGTGCCAGCAGCAGGGACAGGGGGCGCGGGAACACCGGGGAGCTGTTTTTT. The complete variable domain, with remaining parts taken from reference TRBV28 and TRBJ2-2, reads DVKVTQSSRYLVKRTGEKVFLECVQDMDHENMFWYRQDPGLGLRLIYFSYDVKMKEKGDIPEGYSVSREKKERFSLILESASTNQTSMYLCASSRDRGRGNTGELFFGEGSRLTVL.

A note on this clone: Other DNA variants within this sample encode the same CDR3. The rearrangement links TRBV7-8 to TRBJ1-6; D remains unclear. The V end lost 1 base, the J end lost 0 bases, and 4 bases lay between the germline ends. The CDR3 extends over 15 amino acids. Per the germline V gene, CDR1 is SGHVS and CDR2 is FQNEAQ. CDR3 in amino acids: CASSLVSSYNSPLHF. CDR3 DNA: TGTGCCAGCAGCTTAGTCTCCTCCTATAATTCACCCCTCCACTTT. The entire variable domain, with the rest obtained from reference TRBV7-8 and TRBJ1-6, is as follows: GAGVSQSPRYKVAKRGQDVALRCDPISGHVSLFWYQQALGQGPEFLTYFQNEAQLDKSGLPSDRFFAERPEGSVSTLKIQRTQQEDSAVYLCASSLVSSYNSPLHFGNGTRLTVT.

The V gene is TRBV11-2, the J gene TRBJ2-5; 9 bases are shared with TRBD1. With V trimmed by 5 bases and J by 3 bases, 4 bases remained unmatched. The CDR3 length is 14 residues. Germline V gives CDR1 SGHAT, CDR2 FQNNGV. In nucleotides, the CDR3 is TGTGCCAGCAGCCTCTGGACAGGGGAAGAGACCCAGTACTTC. Amino acids: CASSLWTGEETQYF.

The chain couples TRBV11-2 to TRBJ2-3, with a tentative D call TRBD1 (5 bases). The germline V gene has CDR1 SGHAT and CDR2 FQNNGV. CDR3 length equals 13 residues. The V gene lost 6 bases and the J gene lost 1 base, with 8 bases spanning the gap. CDR3 region: CASRGPGTDTQYF. The CDR3 nucleotides read TGTGCCAGCAGGGGGCCCGGCACAGATACGCAGTATTTT.

The CDR3 spells CAWSTYPGTGGQRGKYEQYF. In nucleotides, the CDR3 is TGTGCCTGGAGTACGTATCCCGGGACAGGGGGCCAGCGGGGGAAATACGAGCAGTACTTC. The chain is built from TRBV30 and TRBJ2-7; 12 nucleotides match TRBD1. The CDR3 totals 20 residues. CDR1 is GTSNPN, CDR2 SVGIG, per germline (reference sequence). V lost 2 bases to trimming and J lost 4 bases; unmatched junction nucleotides: 21. Supplemented by reference TRBV30 and TRBJ2-7, the full variable domain reads SQTIHQWPATLVQPVGSPLSLECTVEGTSNPNLYWYRQAAGRGLQLLFYSVGIGQISSEVPQNLSASRPQDRQFILSSKKLLLSDSGFYLCAWSTYPGTGGQRGKYEQYFGPGTRLTVT.

This chain links TRBV7-9 with TRBJ2-1; perhaps TRBD1 as D (6 bases). CDR1 and CDR2 (germline): SEHNR, FQNEAQ (reference sequence). V lost 5 bases and J 6 bases, leaving 11 bases between the germline ends. The CDR3 has 13 amino acids. CDR3 nucleotide sequence: TGTGCCAGCAGCGTCAGGGGCCTCAATGAGCAGTTCTTC. Protein product: CASSVRGLNEQFF.

The rearrangement joins TRBV9 to TRBJ2-6; no reliable D call. V lost 2 bases to trimming and J lost 2 bases, with 14 bases between them. Germline V gene sequence: CDR1 SGDLS, CDR2 YYNGEE. CDR3 length: 17 amino acids. The CDR3 is CASSVSHTLTGANVLTF. CDR3 DNA: TGTGCCAGCAGCGTCTCTCACACATTAACTGGGGCCAACGTCCTGACTTTC.

The CDR3 loop reads CASSLWSQTHGYTF. The CDR3 region has the DNA TGTGCCAGCAGCCTGTGGTCACAGACACATGGCTACACCTTC. The chain recombines TRBV5-4 with TRBJ1-2, with unresolved D. CDR3 length: 14 amino acids. V shed 4 bases and J shed 6 bases, with 16 bases lying between them. From germline, CDR1 is SGHNT and CDR2 YYREEE (reference sequence).

This clone has just one count. The chain carries TRBV7-2 and TRBJ1-1; perhaps TRBD1 as D (5 bases). The CDR3 runs 14 residues. Germline lookup yields CDR1 SGHTA and CDR2 FQGNSA. Trimming removed 6 bases at V and 2 bases at J, with 13 bases between. The CDR3 sequence: CASRDSGGNTEAFF. DNA for the CDR3: TGTGCCAGCAGGGACTCGGGGGGAAACACTGAAGCTTTCTTT.

This clone was counted a single time. V is TRBV7-3 and J is TRBJ2-7; 10 nucleotides match TRBD1. J was trimmed by 2 bases and V by 0 bases; bases with no gene match: 4. Germline CDR1 is SGHTA and CDR2 is FQGTGA. CDR3 length: 16 amino acids. CDR3: CASSLTGGTGAYEQYF. CDR3 DNA: TGTGCCAGCAGCTTAACCGGCGGGACAGGGGCCTACGAGCAGTACTTC.

CDR3 amino acids: CASSFPGRLNEKLFF. The CDR3 DNA sequence: TGTGCCAGCAGTTTCCCAGGGCGGCTTAATGAAAAACTGTTTTTT. The chain employs TRBV28 and TRBJ1-4; a weak D match, TRBD1 (5 bases). This CDR3 has 15 residues. Trimming took 3 bases from V and 4 from J, leaving 12 bases between them. The germline V gene encodes CDR1 MDHEN and CDR2 SYDVKM. Combining the CDR3 with reference TRBV28 and TRBJ1-4 gives the whole variable domain DVKVTQSSRYLVKRTGEKVFLECVQDMDHENMFWYRQDPGLGLRLIYFSYDVKMKEKGDIPEGYSVSREKKERFSLILESASTNQTSMYLCASSFPGRLNEKLFFGSGTQLSVL.

The J gene is TRBJ1-1, the V gene TRBV19; TRBD1 is a possible D gene (5 bases). Trimming took off 1 base at V and 5 bases at J, with 11 bases between the two ends. This CDR3 region has 14 residues. Germline CDR1 reads LNHDA; CDR2 reads SQIVND (reference sequence). CDR3 nucleotides: TGTGCCAGTAGTATAGGCCGGGGGAATACTGAAGCTTTCTTT. Residues: CASSIGRGNTEAFF.

The chain carries TRBV5-5 and TRBJ1-3; D gene unclear. This CDR3 is 15 amino acids long. V was cut by 0 bases and J by 9 bases, with 16 bases left in between. Germline-derived CDR1 and CDR2 are SGHKS and YYEKEE (reference sequence). CDR3 DNA sequence: TGTGCCAGCAGCTTGGCGACGCCGGGTATAAGCACCATATATTTT. This codes for CASSLATPGISTIYF.

This chain links TRBV10-3 with TRBJ1-2; 7 positions match TRBD1. This CDR3 region has 14 residues. CDR1 and CDR2 (germline): ENHRY, SYGVKD. Germline trimming cut 6 bases from V and 4 bases from J; bases unmatched to any gene: 8. The CDR3 protein is CAIREGQVVYGYTF. The CDR3 DNA is TGTGCCATCAGGGAAGGACAGGTCGTCTATGGCTACACCTTC.

V usage is TRBV11-2 and J usage is TRBJ1-2, with 7 bases lining up with TRBD1. The ends lost 0 bases at V and 13 bases at J; junction bases unmatched: 11. The CDR3 runs 14 residues. Germline CDR1 and CDR2: SGHAT and FQNNGV. For the CDR3, the DNA is TGTGCCAGCAGCTTAGAGACAGGGAGTTTCTTTTTCACCTTC. Protein product: CASSLETGSFFFTF.

V and J are TRBV19 and TRBJ1-2; perhaps TRBD1 as D (5 bases). This CDR3 comprises 12 residues. Trimming cost V 6 bases and J 4 bases, with 9 bases left between them. CDR1 and CDR2 from the germline V gene are LNHDA and SQIVND (reference sequence). CDR3 bases: TGTGCCAGTAGGACAGAAGTCTATGGCTACACCTTC. It translates to CASRTEVYGYTF.

The rearrangement joins TRBV7-7 to TRBJ1-1, with 9 nucleotides matching TRBD1. V lost 5 bases and J lost 3; bases outside the gene matches: 10. The CDR3 is made up of 16 amino acids. The germline CDR1 and CDR2 sequences are SSHAT and FNYEAQ (reference sequence). This chain's CDR3 is CASSNRDRVPDTEAFF. The CDR3 DNA sequence: TGTGCCAGCAGCAACCGGGACAGGGTTCCGGACACTGAAGCTTTCTTT.

This rearrangement joins TRBV9 to TRBJ1-5; 7 nucleotides line up with TRBD1. V was clipped by 4 bases and J by 9 bases; unmatched bases: 13. The CDR3 extends over 15 amino acids. CDR1 and CDR2 from the germline V gene are SGDLS and YYNGEE. For the CDR3, the DNA is TGTGCCAGCAGCATATCCCCCGGGACAGAAGGGCCCCAGCATTTT. Protein product: CASSISPGTEGPQHF.

The chain carries TRBV19 and TRBJ2-7; D is perhaps TRBD1 (6 bases). The CDR3 length is 15 residues. V was clipped by 1 base and J by 3 bases, with 13 bases between them. Looked up from germline, CDR1 is LNHDA and CDR2 is SQIVND (reference sequence). CDR3 in DNA: TGTGCCAGTAGTATAGGCCACAGGGAATTCTACGAGCAGTACTTC. The encoded protein is CASSIGHREFYEQYF.

The J gene is TRBJ2-5, the V gene TRBV6-6; perhaps TRBD1 as D (6 bases). There are 14 residues in the CDR3. V lost 7 bases and J lost 4, with 16 bases in between. Germline CDR1 is MNHNY and CDR2 is SVGAGI (reference sequence). The CDR3 is CASTMGHLVETQYF. The CDR3 DNA reads TGTGCCAGCACCATGGGACATCTAGTAGAGACCCAGTACTTC.